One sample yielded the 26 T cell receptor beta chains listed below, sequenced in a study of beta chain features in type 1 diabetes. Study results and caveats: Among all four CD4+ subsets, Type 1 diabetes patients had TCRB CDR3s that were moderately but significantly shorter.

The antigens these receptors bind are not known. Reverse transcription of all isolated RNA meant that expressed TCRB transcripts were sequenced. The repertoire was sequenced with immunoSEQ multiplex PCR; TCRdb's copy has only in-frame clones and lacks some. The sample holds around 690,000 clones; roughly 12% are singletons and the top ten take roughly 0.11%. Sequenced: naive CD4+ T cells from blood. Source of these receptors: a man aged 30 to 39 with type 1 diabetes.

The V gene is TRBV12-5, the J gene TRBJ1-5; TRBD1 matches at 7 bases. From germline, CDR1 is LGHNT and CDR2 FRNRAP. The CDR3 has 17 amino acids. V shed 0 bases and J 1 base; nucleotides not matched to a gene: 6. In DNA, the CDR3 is TGTGCTAGTGGTTTGGTCCGACAGGGCCCAAGCAATCAGCCCCAGCATTTT. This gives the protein CASGLVRQGPSNQPQHF.

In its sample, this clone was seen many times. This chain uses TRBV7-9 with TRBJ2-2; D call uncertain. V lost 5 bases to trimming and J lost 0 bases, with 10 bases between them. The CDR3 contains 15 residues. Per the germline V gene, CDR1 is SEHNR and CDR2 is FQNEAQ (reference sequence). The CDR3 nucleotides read TGTGCCAGCAGCCCAGACGGTTCGAACACCGGGGAGCTGTTTTTT. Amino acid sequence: CASSPDGSNTGELFF.

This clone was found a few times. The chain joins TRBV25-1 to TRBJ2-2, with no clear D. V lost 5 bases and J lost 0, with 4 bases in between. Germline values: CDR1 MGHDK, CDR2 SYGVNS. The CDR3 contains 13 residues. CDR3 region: CASSPPNTGELFF. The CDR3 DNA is TGTGCCAGCAGTCCCCCGAACACCGGGGAGCTGTTTTTT.

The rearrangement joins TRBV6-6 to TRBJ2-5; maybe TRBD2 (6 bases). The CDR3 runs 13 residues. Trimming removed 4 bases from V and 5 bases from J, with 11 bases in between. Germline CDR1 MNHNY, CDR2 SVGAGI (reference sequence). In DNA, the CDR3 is TGTGCCAGCAGTTTGCGGGGTCTGGAGACCCAGTACTTC. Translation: CASSLRGLETQYF.

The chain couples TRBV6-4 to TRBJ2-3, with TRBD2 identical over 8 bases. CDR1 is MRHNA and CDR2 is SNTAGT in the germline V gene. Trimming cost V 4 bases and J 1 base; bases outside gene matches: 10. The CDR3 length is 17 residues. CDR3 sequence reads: CASSADSGVLGTDTQYF. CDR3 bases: TGTGCCAGCAGTGCGGATAGCGGGGTTCTAGGCACAGATACGCAGTATTTT.

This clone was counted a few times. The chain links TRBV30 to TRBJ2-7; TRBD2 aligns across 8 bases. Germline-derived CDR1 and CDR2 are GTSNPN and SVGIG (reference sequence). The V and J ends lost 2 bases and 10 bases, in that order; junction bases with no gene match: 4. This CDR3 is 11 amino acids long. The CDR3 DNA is TGTGCCTGGAGTTTCGGGGGGGGCCAGTACTTC. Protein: CAWSFGGGQYF.

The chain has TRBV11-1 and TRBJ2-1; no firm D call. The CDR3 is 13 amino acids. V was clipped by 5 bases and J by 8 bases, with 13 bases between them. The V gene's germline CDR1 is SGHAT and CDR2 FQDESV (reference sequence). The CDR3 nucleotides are TGTGCCAGCAGCCCGGGTCCTGAGGATGAGCAGTTCTTC. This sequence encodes CASSPGPEDEQFF. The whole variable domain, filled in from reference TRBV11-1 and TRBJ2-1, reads EAEVAQSPRYKITEKSQAVAFWCDPISGHATLYWYRQILGQGPELLVQFQDESVVDDSQLPKDRFSAERLKGVDSTLKIQPAELGDSAMYLCASSPGPEDEQFFGPGTRLTVL.

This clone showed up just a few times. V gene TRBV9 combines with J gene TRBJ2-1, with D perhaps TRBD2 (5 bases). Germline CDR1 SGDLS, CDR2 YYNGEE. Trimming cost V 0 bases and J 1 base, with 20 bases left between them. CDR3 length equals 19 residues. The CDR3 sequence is CASSVEGRGWSESYNEQFF. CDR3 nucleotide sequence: TGTGCCAGCAGCGTAGAGGGCCGGGGATGGAGTGAGTCCTACAATGAGCAGTTCTTC.

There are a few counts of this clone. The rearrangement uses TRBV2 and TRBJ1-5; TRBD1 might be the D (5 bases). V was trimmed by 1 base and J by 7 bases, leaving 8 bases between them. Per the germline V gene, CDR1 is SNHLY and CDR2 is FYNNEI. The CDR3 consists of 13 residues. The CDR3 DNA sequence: TGTGCCAGCAGTGAAGTCCAGGGCCAGCCCCAGCATTTT. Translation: CASSEVQGQPQHF.

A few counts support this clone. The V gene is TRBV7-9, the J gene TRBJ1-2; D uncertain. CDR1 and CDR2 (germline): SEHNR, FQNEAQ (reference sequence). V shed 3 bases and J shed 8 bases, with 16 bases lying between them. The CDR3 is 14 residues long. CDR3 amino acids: CASSFLDRQKGYTF. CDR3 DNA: TGTGCCAGCAGCTTCCTGGACCGCCAAAAGGGCTACACCTTC.

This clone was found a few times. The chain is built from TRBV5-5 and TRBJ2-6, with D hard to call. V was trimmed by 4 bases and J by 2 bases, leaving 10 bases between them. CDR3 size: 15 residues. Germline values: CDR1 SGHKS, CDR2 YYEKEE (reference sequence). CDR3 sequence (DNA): TGTGCCAGCAGCGCCTCACTCCCTGGGGCCAACGTCCTGACTTTC. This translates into CASSASLPGANVLTF.

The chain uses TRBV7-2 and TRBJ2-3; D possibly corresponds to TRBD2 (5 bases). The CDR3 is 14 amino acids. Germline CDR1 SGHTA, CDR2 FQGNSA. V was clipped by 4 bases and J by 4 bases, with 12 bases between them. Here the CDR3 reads CASSSGSTPDTQYF. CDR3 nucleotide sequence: TGTGCCAGCAGCTCGGGGTCCACCCCAGATACGCAGTATTTT.

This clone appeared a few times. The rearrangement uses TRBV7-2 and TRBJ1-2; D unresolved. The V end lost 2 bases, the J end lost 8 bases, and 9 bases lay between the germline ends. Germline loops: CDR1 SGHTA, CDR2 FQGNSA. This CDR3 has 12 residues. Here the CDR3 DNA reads TGTGCCAGCAGCTTATACCGGGAGGGCTACACCTTC. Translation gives CASSLYREGYTF.

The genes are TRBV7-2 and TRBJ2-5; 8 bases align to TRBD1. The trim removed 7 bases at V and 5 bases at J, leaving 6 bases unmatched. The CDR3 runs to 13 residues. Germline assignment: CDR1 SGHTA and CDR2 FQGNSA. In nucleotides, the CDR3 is TGTGCCAGCAACCAGGACAGGGCGGAGACCCAGTACTTC. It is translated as CASNQDRAETQYF.

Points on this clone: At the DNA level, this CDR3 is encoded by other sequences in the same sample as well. The CDR3 nucleotides read TGTGCCAGCAGGGGACAGTTCAATCAGCCCCAGCATTTT. It translates to CASRGQFNQPQHF. The chain employs TRBV28 and TRBJ1-5, with 7 positions matching TRBD1. This CDR3 region has 13 residues. The J segment lost 3 bases and the V segment lost 6 bases, leaving 2 bases of the junction unmatched. Per germline, CDR1 MDHEN and CDR2 SYDVKM.

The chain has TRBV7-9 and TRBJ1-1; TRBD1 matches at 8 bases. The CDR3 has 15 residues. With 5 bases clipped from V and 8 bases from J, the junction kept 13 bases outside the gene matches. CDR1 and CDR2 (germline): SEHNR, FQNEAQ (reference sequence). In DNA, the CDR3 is TGTGCCAGCAGCAGCGGACAGGGTAATGTTCGAGAAGCTTTCTTT. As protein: CASSSGQGNVREAFF.

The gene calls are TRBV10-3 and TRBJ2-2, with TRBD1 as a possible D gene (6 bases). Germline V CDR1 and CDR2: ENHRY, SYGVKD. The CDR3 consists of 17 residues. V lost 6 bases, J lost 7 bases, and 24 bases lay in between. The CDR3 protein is CAISPSRDINSGGELFF. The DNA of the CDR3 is TGTGCCATCAGCCCGTCCCGGGACATTAATAGTGGCGGGGAGCTGTTTTTT.

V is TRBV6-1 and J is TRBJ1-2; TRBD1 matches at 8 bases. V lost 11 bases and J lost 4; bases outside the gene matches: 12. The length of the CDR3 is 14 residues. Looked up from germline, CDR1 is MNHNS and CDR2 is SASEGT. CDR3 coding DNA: TGTGCCGGGTGGAGCGCAGGGGGCACCTATGGCTACACCTTC. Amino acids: CAGWSAGGTYGYTF.

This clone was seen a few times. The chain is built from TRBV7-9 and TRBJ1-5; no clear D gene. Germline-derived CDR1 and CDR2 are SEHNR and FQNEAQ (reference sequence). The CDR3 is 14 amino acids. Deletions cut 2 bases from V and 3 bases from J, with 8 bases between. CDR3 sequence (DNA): TGTGCCAGCAGCTTACTAGACCCCAATCAGCCCCAGCATTTT. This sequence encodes CASSLLDPNQPQHF. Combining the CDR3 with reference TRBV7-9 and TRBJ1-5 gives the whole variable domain DTGVSQNPRHKITKRGQNVTFRCDPISEHNRLYWYRQTLGQGPEFLTYFQNEAQLEKSRLLSDRFSAERPKGSFSTLEIQRTEQGDSAMYLCASSLLDPNQPQHFGDGTRLSIL.

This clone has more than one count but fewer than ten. The CDR3 loop is CASETGTGVPQHF. The CDR3 bases are TGTGCCAGTGAAACCGGGACAGGGGTCCCCCAGCATTTT. The rearrangement joins TRBV19 to TRBJ1-5; 10 bases line up with TRBD1. The V segment lost 8 bases and the J segment 10 bases; nucleotides outside the gene matches: 8. The CDR3 length is 13 residues. The germline V gene has CDR1 LNHDA and CDR2 SQIVND (reference sequence). Supplemented by reference TRBV19 and TRBJ1-5, the full variable domain reads DGGITQSPKYLFRKEGQNVTLSCEQNLNHDAMYWYRQDPGQGLRLIYYSQIVNDFQKGDIAEGYSVSREKKESFPLTVTSAQKNPTAFYLCASETGTGVPQHFGDGTRLSIL.

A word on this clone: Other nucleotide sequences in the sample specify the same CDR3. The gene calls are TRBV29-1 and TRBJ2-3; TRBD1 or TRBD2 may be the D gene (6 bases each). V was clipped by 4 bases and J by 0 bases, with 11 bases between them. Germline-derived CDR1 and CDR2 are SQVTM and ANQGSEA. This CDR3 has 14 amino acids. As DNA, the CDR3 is TGCAGCGTTGCTCGGGGGACAAGCACAGATACGCAGTATTTT. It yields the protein CSVARGTSTDTQYF.

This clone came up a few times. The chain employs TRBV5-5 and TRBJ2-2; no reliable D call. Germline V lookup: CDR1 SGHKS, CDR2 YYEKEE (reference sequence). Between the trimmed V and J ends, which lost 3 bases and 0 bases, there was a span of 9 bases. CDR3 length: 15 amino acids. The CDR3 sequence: CASSSRAANTGELFF. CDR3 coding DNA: TGTGCCAGCAGCTCTCGGGCGGCGAACACCGGGGAGCTGTTTTTT.

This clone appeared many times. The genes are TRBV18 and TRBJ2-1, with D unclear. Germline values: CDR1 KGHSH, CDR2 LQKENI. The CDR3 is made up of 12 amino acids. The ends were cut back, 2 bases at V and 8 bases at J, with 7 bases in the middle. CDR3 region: CASSPTRDEQFF. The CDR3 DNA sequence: TGTGCCAGCTCACCAACCCGGGATGAGCAGTTCTTC.

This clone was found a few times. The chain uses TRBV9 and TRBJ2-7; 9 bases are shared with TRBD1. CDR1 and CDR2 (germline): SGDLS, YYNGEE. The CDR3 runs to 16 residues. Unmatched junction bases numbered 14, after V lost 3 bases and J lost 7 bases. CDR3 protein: CASSAPGTGHLGEQYF. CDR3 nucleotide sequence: TGTGCCAGCAGCGCCCCGGGGACAGGGCACCTTGGGGAGCAGTACTTC. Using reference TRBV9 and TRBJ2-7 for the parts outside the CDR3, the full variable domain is DSGVTQTPKHLITATGQRVTLRCSPRSGDLSVYWYQQSLDQGLQFLIQYYNGEERAKGNILERFSAQQFPDLHSELNLSSLELGDSALYFCASSAPGTGHLGEQYFGPGTRLTVT.

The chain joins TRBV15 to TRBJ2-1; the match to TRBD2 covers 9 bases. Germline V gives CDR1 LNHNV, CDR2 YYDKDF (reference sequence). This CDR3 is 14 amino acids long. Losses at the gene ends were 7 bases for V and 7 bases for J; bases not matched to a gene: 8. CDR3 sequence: CATKGLAGLNEQFF. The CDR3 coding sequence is TGTGCCACCAAAGGGCTAGCGGGGCTTAATGAGCAGTTCTTC. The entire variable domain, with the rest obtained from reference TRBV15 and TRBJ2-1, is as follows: DAMVIQNPRYQVTQFGKPVTLSCSQTLNHNVMYWYQQKSSQAPKLLFHYYDKDFNNEADTPDNFQSRRPNTSFCFLDIRSPGLGDTAMYLCATKGLAGLNEQFFGPGTRLTVL.

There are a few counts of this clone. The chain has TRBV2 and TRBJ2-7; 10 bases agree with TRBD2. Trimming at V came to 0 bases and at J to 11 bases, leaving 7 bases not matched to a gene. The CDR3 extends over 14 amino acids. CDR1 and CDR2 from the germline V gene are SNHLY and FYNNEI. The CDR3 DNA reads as TGTGCCAGCAGTGAAGCCGGACTAGCGGTAGGGGAGTACTTC. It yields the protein CASSEAGLAVGEYF. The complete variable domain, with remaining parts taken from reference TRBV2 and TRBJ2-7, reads EPEVTQTPSHQVTQMGQEVILRCVPISNHLYFYWYRQILGQKVEFLVSFYNNEISEKSEIFDDQFSVERPDGSNFTLKIRSTKLEDSAMYFCASSEAGLAVGEYFGPGTRLTVT.